This T cell receptor (beta chain) was profiled in a study of Ad26.COV2.S vaccination and SARS-CoV-2 variants. The protocol was immunoSEQ multiplex PCR, while the TCRdb copy is restricted to in-frame clones and leaves out a portion. This table has about 87,000 clones, around 82% appearing once. Study-level results: With respect to non-spike TCR breadth, vaccine and placebo recipients were similar.

A word on this clone: Its antigen is undetermined.

This CDR3 region has 13 residues. Trimming pared 5 bases from V and 5 bases from J, leaving 10 bases between. Germline V gives CDR1 MRHNA, CDR2 SNTAGT. The J gene is TRBJ2-1, the V gene TRBV6-4; D might be TRBD1 (5 bases). The receptor was derived from a human donor who had recovered from COVID-19. The specimen comprised peripheral blood, sampled after recovery from COVID-19. The CDR3: CASSRGTHNEQFF. As DNA, the CDR3 is TGTGCCAGCAGTAGGGGTACCCACAATGAGCAGTTCTTC.